A selection of T cell receptor beta chains follows, all from one sample in a study of CD8 T cells in Susac syndrome. TCRdb called the immunoSEQ multiplex PCR reads again in MiXCR, with one record for every CDR3 protein. The table lists around 200,000 distinct CDR3 sequences, 90% to 97% of them singletons. Sequenced: CD4+ T cells from PBMCs. Receptors originate from a human donor with Susac syndrome. The CDR3 runs from the conserved cysteine through the conserved F or W. D genes are given only for firm matches. Not every row has a clone size; where given, it reads once, few, many or a size class.

V: TRBV30
length: 15
size: once
D: TRBD2
J: TRBJ2-1
DNA: TGTGCCTGGAGCCCACTAGCGGACTCCTACAATGAGCAGTTCTTC
CDR3: CAWSPLADSYNEQFF

V: TRBV19
length: 15
size: NA
D: NA
J: TRBJ1-6
DNA: TGTGCCAGTAGAGGGCAGGCATTTATTGATTCACCCCTCCACTTT
CDR3: CASRGQAFIDSPLHF

V: TRBV5-6
length: 15
size: NA
D: NA
J: TRBJ2-7
DNA: TGTGCCAGCAGCTTGCGTCCCGGGCCCATAGTCGAGCAGTACTTC
CDR3: CASSLRPGPIVEQYF

V: TRBV5-1
length: 14
size: NA
D: NA
J: TRBJ1-2
DNA: TGCGCCAGCAGCTTGGGAAGAGGGGATCTTGGCTACACCTTC
CDR3: CASSLGRGDLGYTF

V: TRBV29-1
length: 14
size: NA
D: NA
J: TRBJ2-2
DNA: TGCAGCGTGGTAGGGAGCGCCTACACCGGGGAGCTGTTTTTT
CDR3: CSVVGSAYTGELFF

V: TRBV14
length: 13
size: NA
D: NA
J: TRBJ1-2
DNA: TGTGCCAGCAGCCAAGATCGACTTGGGGGCTACACCTTC
CDR3: CASSQDRLGGYTF

V: TRBV12-3/TRBV12-4
length: 13
size: NA
D: NA
J: TRBJ2-7
DNA: TGTGCCAGCAGTCTTCGGAACTCCTACGAGCAGTACTTC
CDR3: CASSLRNSYEQYF

V: TRBV18
length: 15
size: NA
D: NA
J: TRBJ2-6
DNA: TGTGCCAGCTCACCACAGCTCTCTGGGGCCAACGTCCTGACTTTC
CDR3: CASSPQLSGANVLTF

V: TRBV19
length: 13
size: NA
D: NA
J: TRBJ1-1
DNA: TGTGCCAGTAGTACGTATCTGAACACTGAAGCTTTCTTT
CDR3: CASSTYLNTEAFF

V: TRBV5-4
length: 17
size: NA
D: NA
J: TRBJ2-6
DNA: TGTGCCAGCAGCTTGGGGGGACCGTTCTCTGGGGCCAACGTCCTGACTTTC
CDR3: CASSLGGPFSGANVLTF

V: TRBV18
length: 15
size: NA
D: TRBD1
J: TRBJ2-3
DNA: TGTGCCAGCTCAGCGACAGGGGGCGCGACAGATACGCAGTATTTT
CDR3: CASSATGGATDTQYF

V: TRBV20-1
length: 16
size: NA
D: TRBD2
J: TRBJ2-5
DNA: TGCAGTGCTACTCGGACTAGCGGGGGGATAGGGGAGACCCAGTACTTC
CDR3: CSATRTSGGIGETQYF

V: TRBV7-3
length: 14
size: NA
D: NA
J: TRBJ2-3
DNA: TGTGCCAGCTTTGGGACACTACGGGGGGATACGCAGTATTTT
CDR3: CASFGTLRGDTQYF

V: TRBV5-1
length: 17
size: NA
D: TRBD2
J: TRBJ2-2
DNA: TGCGCCAGCAGCTTGGCACTCGGGACTAGCCACACCGGGGAGCTGTTTTTT
CDR3: CASSLALGTSHTGELFF

V: TRBV5-1
length: 16
size: NA
D: TRBD1
J: TRBJ2-3
DNA: TGCGCCAGCAGCAAGATCCGACAGGGGGCAGGCGATACGCAGTATTTT
CDR3: CASSKIRQGAGDTQYF

V: TRBV18
length: 14
size: NA
D: NA
J: TRBJ2-5
DNA: TGTGCCAGCTCACCCGACAGGCGTCCCGAGACCCAGTACTTC
CDR3: CASSPDRRPETQYF

V: TRBV6-5
length: 13
size: NA
D: NA
J: TRBJ2-1
DNA: TGTGCCAGCAGTTATACCCTCTGGAATGAGCAGTTCTTC
CDR3: CASSYTLWNEQFF

V: TRBV11-2
length: 15
size: NA
D: TRBD1
J: TRBJ2-7
DNA: TGTGCCAGCAGCCCCGACAGGGGGCGGTTTTACGAGCAGTACTTC
CDR3: CASSPDRGRFYEQYF

V: TRBV29-1
length: 10
size: NA
D: NA
J: TRBJ2-3
DNA: TGCAGCGTTGATGTAGATACGCAGTATTTT
CDR3: CSVDVDTQYF

V: TRBV14
length: 16
size: NA
D: TRBD2
J: TRBJ2-5
DNA: TGTGCCAGCAGCCTCACGAGGAGCGGGAGACAAGAGACCCAGTACTTC
CDR3: CASSLTRSGRQETQYF

V: TRBV12-3/TRBV12-4
length: 13
size: NA
D: NA
J: TRBJ1-1
DNA: TGTGCCAGCAGCGCACAGCTGAACACTGAAGCTTTCTTT
CDR3: CASSAQLNTEAFF

V: TRBV15
length: 14
size: NA
D: NA
J: TRBJ2-3
DNA: TGTGCCACCAGCAGGACAGTTAGCACAGATACGCAGTATTTT
CDR3: CATSRTVSTDTQYF

V: TRBV4-1
length: 13
size: NA
D: NA
J: TRBJ2-7
DNA: TGCGCCAGCAGCCAAGAGGGGCGTTACGAGCAGTACTTC
CDR3: CASSQEGRYEQYF

V: TRBV3-1
length: 15
size: once
D: NA
J: TRBJ1-1
DNA: TGTGCCAGCAGCCCCACTCGGGGGGGGAACACTGAAGCTTTCTTT
CDR3: CASSPTRGGNTEAFF

V: TRBV20-1
length: 15
size: NA
D: TRBD2
J: TRBJ2-1
DNA: TGCAGTGCTAGCCTTAGCGGGGAGTCCTACAATGAGCAGTTCTTC
CDR3: CSASLSGESYNEQFF

V: TRBV29-1
length: 12
size: NA
D: TRBD1
J: TRBJ2-3
DNA: TGCAGCGTCTTACAGGGGGCAGATACGCAGTATTTT
CDR3: CSVLQGADTQYF

V: TRBV9
length: 16
size: NA
D: NA
J: TRBJ2-6
DNA: TGTGCCAGCAGCGTCGGGACATCTTTGGGGGCCAACGTCCTGACTTTC
CDR3: CASSVGTSLGANVLTF

V: TRBV3-1
length: 16
size: NA
D: NA
J: TRBJ2-6
DNA: TGTGCCAGCAGCCACCCCAGGGTCGGTGGGGCCAACGTCCTGACTTTC
CDR3: CASSHPRVGGANVLTF

V: TRBV5-4
length: 17
size: NA
D: TRBD2
J: TRBJ2-3
DNA: TGTGCCAGCAGCTTGGTGGGTAGCGGGGGAGACACAGATACGCAGTATTTT
CDR3: CASSLVGSGGDTDTQYF

V: TRBV27
length: 12
size: NA
D: NA
J: TRBJ2-2
DNA: TGTGCCAGCAGGGGGGCAAACGGGGAGCTGTTTTTT
CDR3: CASRGANGELFF

V: TRBV3-1
length: 13
size: NA
D: NA
J: TRBJ1-1
DNA: TGTGCCAGCAGCCAAGTCCGAGACACTGAAGCTTTCTTT
CDR3: CASSQVRDTEAFF

V: TRBV23-1
length: 16
size: NA
D: NA
J: TRBJ1-5
DNA: TGCGCCAGCAGTCAATCGTCTGGGGGGGCCAATCAGCCCCAGCATTTT
CDR3: CASSQSSGGANQPQHF

V: TRBV5-4
length: 14
size: NA
D: NA
J: TRBJ1-2
DNA: TGTGCCAGCAGCTTACCAGCAGCTAACTATGGCTACACCTTC
CDR3: CASSLPAANYGYTF

V: TRBV7-6
length: 15
size: NA
D: NA
J: TRBJ1-3
DNA: TGTGCCAGCAGCTTAAATACAGGACCTGGAAACACCATATATTTT
CDR3: CASSLNTGPGNTIYF

V: TRBV20-1
length: 17
size: NA
D: NA
J: TRBJ2-1
DNA: TGCAGTGCTAGAGGATTGGGCGCGGGACAGCCATACAATGAGCAGTTCTTC
CDR3: CSARGLGAGQPYNEQFF

V: TRBV5-6
length: 15
size: NA
D: NA
J: TRBJ1-6
DNA: TGTGCCAGCAGCGGACGGGGCTCTAAGCATTCACCCCTCCACTTT
CDR3: CASSGRGSKHSPLHF

V: TRBV19
length: 16
size: NA
D: NA
J: TRBJ2-5
DNA: TGTGCCAGTAGTCGCGGACGTGGGGTTAACCAAGAGACCCAGTACTTC
CDR3: CASSRGRGVNQETQYF

V: TRBV20-1
length: 12
size: NA
D: NA
J: TRBJ2-1
DNA: TGCAGTGCTCAGCAAACCTACAATGAGCAGTTCTTC
CDR3: CSAQQTYNEQFF

V: TRBV10-3
length: 13
size: NA
D: NA
J: TRBJ2-5
DNA: TGTGCCACAGTGGCACGGGGGGCAGAGACCCAGTACTTC
CDR3: CATVARGAETQYF

V: TRBV20-1
length: 14
size: NA
D: NA
J: TRBJ2-7
DNA: TGCAGTGCTAGAGTGGCTAGAGCTACCTACGAGCAGTACTTC
CDR3: CSARVARATYEQYF

V: TRBV3-1
length: 14
size: once
D: NA
J: TRBJ1-2
DNA: TGTGCCAGCAGTCTTACAGCAGGGGTCTATGGCTACACCTTC
CDR3: CASSLTAGVYGYTF

V: TRBV7-8
length: 16
size: NA
D: NA
J: TRBJ1-5
DNA: TGTGCCAGCAGCTTAGGGGGCAGCTATAGCAATCAGCCCCAGCATTTT
CDR3: CASSLGGSYSNQPQHF

V: TRBV13
length: 16
size: NA
D: NA
J: TRBJ2-7
DNA: TGTGCCAGCAGCTTAACAGGGTTCGCGGGGTCCTACGAGCAGTACTTC
CDR3: CASSLTGFAGSYEQYF

V: TRBV4-1
length: 15
size: NA
D: NA
J: TRBJ2-7
DNA: TGCGCCAGCAGCCCCCAGCCGGCAGGGGCCTACGAGCAGTACTTC
CDR3: CASSPQPAGAYEQYF

V: TRBV2
length: 12
size: NA
D: NA
J: TRBJ2-5
DNA: TGTGCCAGCAGTGAGGGGGGCTGGACCCAGTACTTC
CDR3: CASSEGGWTQYF

V: TRBV18
length: 14
size: NA
D: NA
J: TRBJ2-3
DNA: TGTGCCAGCTCACTAGGACAGCGCACAGATACGCAGTATTTT
CDR3: CASSLGQRTDTQYF

V: TRBV18
length: 14
size: NA
D: NA
J: TRBJ1-1
DNA: TGTGCCAGCTCACCACTATCTGAGAACACTGAAGCTTTCTTT
CDR3: CASSPLSENTEAFF

V: TRBV12-3/TRBV12-4
length: 15
size: once
D: NA
J: TRBJ2-1
DNA: TGTGCCAGCAGCTTGATCGGAGGCAGATACAATGAGCAGTTCTTC
CDR3: CASSLIGGRYNEQFF

V: TRBV20-1
length: 13
size: once
D: NA
J: TRBJ2-4
DNA: TGCAGTGCTTATCTTCGAGCCAAAAACATTCAGTACTTC
CDR3: CSAYLRAKNIQYF

V: TRBV20-1
length: 14
size: NA
D: NA
J: TRBJ2-3
DNA: TGCAGTGCTAGTATCGGGCTAGCCACAGATACGCAGTATTTT
CDR3: CSASIGLATDTQYF

V: TRBV15
length: 16
size: NA
D: NA
J: TRBJ1-1
DNA: TGTGCCACCAGCAGAGATCGCCGGGGGGGGCACACTGAAGCTTTCTTT
CDR3: CATSRDRRGGHTEAFF

V: TRBV20-1
length: 14
size: NA
D: NA
J: TRBJ2-5
DNA: TGCAGTGCTAGGGCCTCTCCAATTGAAGAGACCCAGTACTTC
CDR3: CSARASPIEETQYF

V: TRBV20-1
length: 13
size: once
D: NA
J: TRBJ2-7
DNA: TGCAGTGCTATTATGGCGGGGTCTTACGAGCAGTACTTC
CDR3: CSAIMAGSYEQYF

V: TRBV20-1
length: 12
size: few
D: NA
J: TRBJ1-1
DNA: TGCAGTGCTAGTTCGGGGGGCACTGAAGCTTTCTTT
CDR3: CSASSGGTEAFF

V: TRBV5-1
length: 18
size: NA
D: NA
J: TRBJ2-1
DNA: TGCGCCAGCAGCCCACTGGAGGGTCCGCAGGGTTCCTACAATGAGCAGTTCTTC
CDR3: CASSPLEGPQGSYNEQFF